This TCR beta chain was observed in a study of identical twins. The CDR3 covers 16 residues. V dropped 3 bases and J dropped 6; count of bases not matched to a gene: 4. This clonotype has at least ten counts. TCRdb itself ran the 5' RACE reads through MiXCR, one entry per CDR3 protein. The sample includes under 800,000 distinct CDR3 sequences, around 20% of them seen just once. The same sample was also studied in work on T cells expressing NK-cell markers. This second study says: According to the study, TCR beta repertoires originated from sorted CD3+CD56+NKG2C+, CD3+CD56+NKG2C- and CD3+CD56-NKG2C+ T cells.

The receptor's source is a woman aged 18-30 years in good health. Sequencing used PBMCs. The chain has TRBV12-3 or TRBV12-4 and TRBJ2-4; TRBD2 matches 14 bases. The CDR3 coding sequence is TGTGCCAGCAGTTTGGGACTAGCGGGAGTTGGAAACATTCAGTACTTC. It translates to CASSLGLAGVGNIQYF.